One and the same sample provided the 25 T cell receptor beta chains below, sequenced in a study of CD8+CD57+ T cells in acquired aplastic anemia. The template used for profiling TCR beta VDJ and CDR3 was genomic DNA. TCRdb recomputed calls from the reads with MiXCR, one row per CDR3 protein. The sample consists of 200,000 to 250,000 distinct CDR3 sequences, 30% to 40% of them appearing once. Sequenced input: sorted CD4+, CD8+, or CD8+CD57+ T cells (not recorded which) from PBMCs. The receptors were sampled from a human donor in good health, serving as a control.

This clonotype appeared many times. This chain connects TRBV9 to TRBJ1-5, with D possibly being TRBD1 (6 bases). CDR1 is SGDLS and CDR2 is YYNGEE in the germline V gene. This CDR3 has 15 amino acids. V lost 3 bases to trimming and J lost 3 bases, with 13 bases between them. This CDR3 reads CASSAGVGDNQPQHF. The CDR3 DNA sequence: TGTGCCAGCAGCGCAGGGGTCGGGGACAATCAGCCCCAGCATTTT.

This clonotype was seen a few times. Likely a read error: the CDR3 ends without its conserved phenylalanine or tryptophan. The chain carries TRBV2 and TRBJ2-1, with TRBD2 identical over 7 bases. CDR1 SNHLY and CDR2 FYNNEI come from the germline V gene. The trim removed 7 bases at V and 4 bases at J, leaving 7 bases unmatched. This CDR3 contains 14 residues. In DNA, the CDR3 is TGTGCCAGCATAAGGTGGCGGGAGTACAATGAGCAGTTCTCC. It specifies CASIRWREYNEQFS.

This clonotype was seen many times. The chain joins TRBV10-3 to TRBJ2-3, with D perhaps matching TRBD1 or TRBD2 (5 bases each). Germline V CDR1 and CDR2: ENHRY, SYGVKD. Trimming removed 6 bases at V and 2 bases at J, with 15 bases between. The CDR3 covers 15 residues. DNA for the CDR3: TGTGCCATCAGGAGGGACCCCTTATCCACAGATACGCAGTATTTT. The encoded protein is CAIRRDPLSTDTQYF.

This clonotype has a count of ten or more. The rearrangement uses TRBV2 and TRBJ1-2; perhaps TRBD1 as D (6 bases). Germline CDR1 and CDR2: SNHLY and FYNNEI. CDR3 length: 12 residues. V lost 6 bases and J 8 bases, leaving 13 bases between the germline ends. The CDR3 region is CASREQGGGYTF. DNA of the CDR3: TGTGCCAGCAGAGAACAGGGTGGCGGCTACACCTTC.

The chain carries TRBV6-5 and TRBJ2-5, with D possibly TRBD1 on 6 matching bases. The V end was cut by 2 bases, the J end by 3 bases, with 19 bases between. Germline V CDR1 and CDR2: MNHEY, SVGAGI. The CDR3 sequence is 17 residues long. In nucleotides, the CDR3 is TGTGCCAGCAGTTACCGGGTGACAGGATATGGGGAAGAGACCCAGTACTTC. It is translated as CASSYRVTGYGEETQYF.

Ten or more counts support this clonotype. This chain joins TRBV19 and TRBJ2-2; TRBD1 aligns across 10 bases. The germline V gene encodes CDR1 LNHDA and CDR2 SQIVND (reference sequence). CDR3 length: 14 residues. CDR3 protein: CAARQGAKLGELFF. CDR3 DNA: TGTGCAGCGAGACAGGGGGCTAAACTCGGGGAGCTGTTTTTT.

The chain employs TRBV10-3 and TRBJ1-5; maybe TRBD1 (5 bases). The germline V and J ends were trimmed by 6 bases and 6 bases, with 12 bases remaining between them. Germline values: CDR1 ENHRY, CDR2 SYGVKD. The CDR3 extends over 13 amino acids. The CDR3 nucleotides are TGTGCCATCAGGACAGACATGCTTCAGCCCCAGCATTTT. This codes for CAIRTDMLQPQHF.

At least ten counts were recorded for this clonotype. This chain links TRBV5-4 with TRBJ1-2, with 8 bases identical to TRBD1. Germline CDR1 reads SGHNT; CDR2 reads YYREEE (reference sequence). CDR3 length equals 14 residues. V lost 4 bases and J lost 5; bases outside the gene matches: 7. The CDR3 region is CASSGPQGEYGYTF. DNA of the CDR3: TGTGCCAGCAGCGGACCACAGGGGGAGTATGGCTACACCTTC. The full variable domain, its missing parts supplied by reference TRBV5-4 and TRBJ1-2, is ETGVTQSPTHLIKTRGQQVTLRCSSQSGHNTVSWYQQALGQGPQFIFQYYREEENGRGNFPPRFSGLQFPNYSSELNVNALELDDSALYLCASSGPQGEYGYTFGSGTRLTVV.

The chain has TRBV25-1 and TRBJ1-2; D gene ambiguous. This CDR3 region has 21 residues. Trimming left V 1 base short and J 2 bases short, with 29 bases between. The germline gives CDR1 MGHDK, CDR2 SYGVNS. CDR3 loop: CASSESASSLAVTAANYGYTF. The CDR3 DNA reads TGTGCCAGCAGTGAATCCGCCAGCAGCTTGGCCGTCACGGCGGCAAACTATGGCTACACCTTC.

To note about this clonotype: Just one base apart from a much larger clone, this may be a read error. The V gene is TRBV20-1, the J gene TRBJ1-1; possible D gene TRBD1, 6 bases. CDR3 length equals 11 residues. Germline CDR1 is DFQATT and CDR2 is SNEGSKA (reference sequence). CDR3 nucleotides: TGCAGTCCCGCGGGGGACACTGAAGCTCTCTTT. Its protein product is CSPAGDTEALF.

This clonotype occurred many times. The chain combines TRBV4-1 with TRBJ1-3; 7 nucleotides line up with TRBD1. After removal of 4 bases from V and 0 bases from J, the junction contained 6 bases not matched to a gene. Germline lookup yields CDR1 MGHRA and CDR2 YSYEKL. The CDR3 has 16 amino acids. The CDR3 region is CASSRRDRSSGNTIYF. As DNA, the CDR3 is TGCGCCAGCAGCCGTAGGGACAGAAGCTCTGGAAACACCATATATTTT.

The table lists this clonotype with many counts. The chain carries TRBV19 and TRBJ1-2; D unresolved. Germline values: CDR1 LNHDA, CDR2 SQIVND (reference sequence). CDR3 size: 14 residues. Trimming removed 4 bases at V and 2 bases at J, with 11 bases between. The CDR3 region is CASSTAAINYGYTF. The CDR3 region has the DNA TGTGCCAGTAGTACCGCAGCTATCAACTATGGCTACACCTTC.

As for this clonotype: One end of the junction does not line up with germline, which may come from a read error. This CDR3 is CASHRRQDRDYGYTF. CDR3 in DNA: TGTGCCAGCCACCGGAGGCAGGATAGGGACTACGGCTACACCTTC. The J gene is TRBJ1-2, the V gene TRBV5-5, with D tentatively TRBD1 (5 bases). Germline lookup yields CDR1 SGHKS and CDR2 YYEKEE (reference sequence). The CDR3 totals 15 residues.

The rearrangement uses TRBV10-3 and TRBJ2-7; either TRBD1 or TRBD2 may fit D (5 bases each). The germline V gene encodes CDR1 ENHRY and CDR2 SYGVKD. Trimming removed 10 bases from V and 3 bases from J, with 13 bases in between. This CDR3 has 12 amino acids. CDR3 region: CATKGRFYEQYF. The CDR3 nucleotides read TGTGCCACGAAGGGACGGTTCTACGAGCAGTACTTC.

This chain joins TRBV29-1 and TRBJ2-7; D gene ambiguous. Germline V gene data show CDR1 as SQVTM and CDR2 as ANQGSEA. This CDR3 region has 12 residues. V shed 5 bases and J shed 5 bases, with 13 bases lying between them. CDR3 sequence: CSVLPGGNEQYF. CDR3 in DNA: TGCAGCGTTCTACCGGGCGGTAACGAGCAGTACTTC.

In its sample, this clonotype was seen many times. As DNA, the CDR3 is TGTGCCAGCAACGACAGGGGCGCTGAAGCTTTCTTT. It codes for CASNDRGAEAFF. V is TRBV2 and J is TRBJ1-1; 8 nucleotides match TRBD1. V was clipped by 7 bases and J by 6 bases; unmatched bases: 4. Germline V gives CDR1 SNHLY, CDR2 FYNNEI. There are 12 residues in the CDR3.

The chain recombines TRBV4-1 with TRBJ1-2, with a weak D call TRBD1 (5 bases). Trimming took off 0 bases at V and 6 bases at J, with 14 bases between the two ends. Germline V gives CDR1 MGHRA, CDR2 YSYEKL. This CDR3 region has 15 residues. CDR3 nucleotides: TGCGCCAGCAGCCAAGATGGGGCAGGCTATAATGGCTACACCTTC. It yields the protein CASSQDGAGYNGYTF.

The chain employs TRBV15 and TRBJ1-5; D not resolved. Trimming took 7 bases from V and 3 from J, leaving 7 bases between them. This CDR3 spans 12 amino acids. Looked up from germline, CDR1 is LNHNV and CDR2 is YYDKDF (reference sequence). In nucleotides, the CDR3 is TGTGCCACCAACACTCCCAATCAGCCCCAGCATTTT. Encoded protein: CATNTPNQPQHF.

This rearrangement joins TRBV5-1 to TRBJ2-2; D unresolved. Germline V gives CDR1 SGHRS, CDR2 YFSETQ. This CDR3 is 15 amino acids long. V gave up 0 bases and J gave up 4 bases, with 10 bases separating them. CDR3 nucleotides: TGCGCCAGCAGCTTGGTGGGGTCGGGCACCGGGGAGCTGTTTTTT. This encodes CASSLVGSGTGELFF.

Only a few counts were recorded for this clonotype. The V call is TRBV6-1, the J call TRBJ1-1, with unresolved D. CDR1 and CDR2 from the germline V gene are MNHNS and SASEGT. V lost 5 bases, J lost 3 bases, and 13 bases lay in between. The CDR3 contains 14 residues. CDR3 DNA: TGTGCCAGCAGTCGTGGACCTCTCCACACTGAAGCTTTCTTT. Protein product: CASSRGPLHTEAFF.

This clonotype has ten or more counts. The chain uses TRBV20-1 and TRBJ2-7; D perhaps matches TRBD1 (5 bases). The V gene lost 0 bases and the J gene lost 7 bases, with 19 bases spanning the gap. CDR1 DFQATT and CDR2 SNEGSKA come from the germline V gene (reference sequence). The CDR3 spans 15 residues. The CDR3 nucleotides read TGCAGTGCTAGAGACGGCCGCAGGGTCATTACTGAGCAGTACTTC. It specifies CSARDGRRVITEQYF.

This clonotype was seen many times. The genes are TRBV2 and TRBJ2-5; the match to TRBD1 covers 8 bases. After removal of 6 bases from V and 1 base from J, the junction contained 4 bases not matched to a gene. This CDR3 spans 14 amino acids. CDR1 SNHLY and CDR2 FYNNEI come from the germline V gene. CDR3 sequence (DNA): TGTGCCAGCAGGGCCGGGACAGGCCAAGAGACCCAGTACTTC. Translation gives CASRAGTGQETQYF. Looking up the rest from reference TRBV2 and TRBJ2-5 gives the full variable domain: EPEVTQTPSHQVTQMGQEVILRCVPISNHLYFYWYRQILGQKVEFLVSFYNNEISEKSEIFDDQFSVERPDGSNFTLKIRSTKLEDSAMYFCASRAGTGQETQYFGPGTRLLVL.

In this sample, this clonotype turned up a few times. The chain recombines TRBV6-1 with TRBJ2-5; unclear D gene. Germline V gene sequence: CDR1 MNHNS, CDR2 SASEGT. With 6 bases removed from V and 5 bases from J, the gap between germline ends came to 13 bases. There are 13 residues in the CDR3. The DNA for the CDR3 is TGTGCCAGCAGGCCCTGGGTGGATGAGACCCAGTACTTC. It translates to CASRPWVDETQYF.

This rearrangement joins TRBV15 to TRBJ2-7; 10 bases align to TRBD1. Losses at the gene ends were 5 bases for V and 4 bases for J; bases not matched to a gene: 5. Germline lookup yields CDR1 LNHNV and CDR2 YYDKDF (reference sequence). The CDR3 runs to 14 residues. CDR3 sequence (DNA): TGTGCCACCAGCCTCAGGGGACAGGGGTACGAGCAGTACTTC. Translated, it gives CATSLRGQGYEQYF.

In regard to this clonotype: With a much larger clone just one base away, this may be a read error. V usage is TRBV20-1 and J usage is TRBJ2-3; 9 nucleotides line up with TRBD2. This CDR3 has 15 amino acids. The V gene end was trimmed by 5 bases and the J gene end by 2 bases; junction bases not matched to a gene: 8. Germline V lookup: CDR1 DFQATT, CDR2 SNEGSKA (reference sequence). The CDR3 nucleotides are TGCAGTGCTCGGGAGCTAGCGGGAAACACAGATACGCAGTATTTT. Amino acids: CSARELAGNTDTQYF.